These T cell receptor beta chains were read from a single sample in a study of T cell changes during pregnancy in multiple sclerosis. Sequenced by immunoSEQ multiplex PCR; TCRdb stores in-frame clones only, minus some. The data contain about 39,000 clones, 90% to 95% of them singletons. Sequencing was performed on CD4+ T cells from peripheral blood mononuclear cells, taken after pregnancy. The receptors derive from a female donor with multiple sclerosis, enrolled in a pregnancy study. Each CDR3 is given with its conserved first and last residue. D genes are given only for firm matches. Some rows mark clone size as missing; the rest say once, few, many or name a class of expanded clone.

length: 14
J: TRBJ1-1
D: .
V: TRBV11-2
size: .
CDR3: CASSLFAMNTEAFF
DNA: TGTGCCAGCAGCTTATTCGCTATGAACACTGAAGCTTTCTTT

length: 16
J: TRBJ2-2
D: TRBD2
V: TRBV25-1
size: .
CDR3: CASTPSGGPLTGELFF
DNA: TGTGCCAGCACGCCCAGCGGGGGGCCCCTCACCGGGGAGCTGTTTTTT

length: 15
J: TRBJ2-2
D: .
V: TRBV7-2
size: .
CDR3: CASSVYITNTGELFF
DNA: TGTGCCAGCAGCGTTTACATAACGAACACCGGGGAGCTGTTTTTT

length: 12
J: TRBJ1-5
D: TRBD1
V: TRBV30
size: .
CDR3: CALGQENQPQHF
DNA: TGTGCCCTAGGACAGGAAAATCAGCCCCAGCATTTT

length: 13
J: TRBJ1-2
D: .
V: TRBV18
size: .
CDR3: CASSRQDNYGYTF
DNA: TGTGCCAGCTCTCGACAGGATAACTATGGCTACACCTTC

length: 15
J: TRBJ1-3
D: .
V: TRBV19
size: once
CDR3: CASRLTGTSGNTIYF
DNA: TGTGCCAGTAGGTTGACAGGAACATCTGGAAACACCATATATTTT

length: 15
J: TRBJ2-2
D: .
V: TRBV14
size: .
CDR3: CASSQNRVGTGELFF
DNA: TGTGCCAGCAGCCAAAACAGGGTTGGCACCGGGGAGCTGTTTTTT

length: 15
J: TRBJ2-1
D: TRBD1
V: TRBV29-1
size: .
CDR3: CSVEDQGASYNEQFF
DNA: TGCAGCGTTGAAGATCAGGGGGCTTCCTACAATGAGCAGTTCTTC

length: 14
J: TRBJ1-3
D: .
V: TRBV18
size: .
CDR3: CASSPAGFGNTIYF
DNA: TGTGCCAGCTCACCGGCAGGGTTTGGAAACACCATATATTTT

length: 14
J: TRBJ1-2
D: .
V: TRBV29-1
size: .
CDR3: CSVPTGKFNYGYTF
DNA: TGCAGCGTTCCTACCGGGAAATTCAACTATGGCTACACCTTC

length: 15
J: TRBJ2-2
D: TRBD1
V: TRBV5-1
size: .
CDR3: CASSLRTGNTGELFF
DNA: TGCGCCAGCAGCTTAAGGACAGGGAACACCGGGGAGCTGTTTTTT

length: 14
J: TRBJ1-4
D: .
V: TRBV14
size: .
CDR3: CASSQDRGGEKLFF
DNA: TGTGCCAGCAGCCAAGATCGGGGTGGAGAAAAACTGTTTTTT

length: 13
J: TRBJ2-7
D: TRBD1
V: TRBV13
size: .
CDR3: CASSPDRGGEQYF
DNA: TGTGCCAGCAGCCCCGACAGGGGCGGGGAGCAGTACTTC

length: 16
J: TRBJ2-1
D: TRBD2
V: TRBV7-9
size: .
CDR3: CASSWLPGGGYNEQFF
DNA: TGTGCCAGCAGCTGGCTCCCGGGGGGGGGTTACAATGAGCAGTTCTTC

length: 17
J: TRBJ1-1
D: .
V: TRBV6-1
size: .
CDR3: CASSEALRGWKVTEAFF
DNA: TGTGCCAGCAGTGAAGCGCTTCGAGGTTGGAAGGTCACTGAAGCTTTCTTT

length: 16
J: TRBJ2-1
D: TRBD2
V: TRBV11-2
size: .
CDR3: CASSSMTSGDYNEQFF
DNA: TGTGCCAGCAGCTCCATGACTAGCGGGGACTACAATGAGCAGTTCTTC

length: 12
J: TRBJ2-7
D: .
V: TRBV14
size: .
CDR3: CASSYGGSKQYF
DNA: TGTGCCAGCAGTTACGGGGGTTCCAAGCAGTACTTC

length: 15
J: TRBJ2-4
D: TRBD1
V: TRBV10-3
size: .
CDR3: CAISDLRTGKNIQYF
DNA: TGTGCCATCAGTGACTTACGGACAGGGAAAAACATTCAGTACTTC

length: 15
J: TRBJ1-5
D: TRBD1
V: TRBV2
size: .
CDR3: CASRGDRAAGQPQHF
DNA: TGTGCCAGCAGGGGCGACAGGGCTGCGGGGCAGCCCCAGCATTTT

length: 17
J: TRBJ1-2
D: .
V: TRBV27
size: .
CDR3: CASSLSRSGAGVYGYTF
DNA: TGTGCCAGCAGTTTATCGAGGTCTGGCGCGGGGGTCTATGGCTACACCTTC

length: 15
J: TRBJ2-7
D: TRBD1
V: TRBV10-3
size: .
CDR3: CAIGLVGQGAYEQYF
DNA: TGTGCCATCGGGCTGGTAGGACAGGGGGCCTACGAGCAGTACTTC

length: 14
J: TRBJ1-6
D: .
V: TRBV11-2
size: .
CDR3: CASSLVDRNSPLHF
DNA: TGTGCCAGCAGCTTAGTGGACAGAAATTCACCCCTCCACTTT

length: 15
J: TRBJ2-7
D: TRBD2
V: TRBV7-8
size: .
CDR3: CASSLAARGTYEQYF
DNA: TGTGCCAGCAGCTTAGCGGCGCGGGGGACCTACGAGCAGTACTTC

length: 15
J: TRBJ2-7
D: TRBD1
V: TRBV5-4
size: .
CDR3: CASSLFYRGTYEQYF
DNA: TGTGCCAGCAGCTTGTTTTACAGGGGGACCTACGAGCAGTACTTC

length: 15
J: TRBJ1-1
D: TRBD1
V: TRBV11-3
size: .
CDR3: CASSPGQGGHTEAFF
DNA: TGTGCCAGCAGCCCCGGACAGGGAGGGCACACTGAAGCTTTCTTT

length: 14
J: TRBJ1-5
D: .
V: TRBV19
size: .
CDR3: CASSYRDSGQPQHF
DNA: TGTGCCAGCAGCTACAGGGATTCGGGACAGCCCCAGCATTTT

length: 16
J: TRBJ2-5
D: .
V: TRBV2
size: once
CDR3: CASTLKGGSYQETQYF
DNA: TGTGCCAGCACCCTAAAAGGCGGCTCCTACCAAGAGACCCAGTACTTC